The clone carrying this T cell receptor beta chain was seen more than once but under ten times. Its antigen is currently unknown. This specimen comes from a study of CD8 T cells in ankylosing spondylitis. General study results and limits: From matched ankylosing spondylitis synovial fluid, disease-linked clones were reportedly recovered at significantly enriched levels. Ankylosing spondylitis blood appeared to carry a characteristic TCR beta motif of roughly 8 highly homologous variants. Several of the motif variants were reported before in synovial fluid and blood from reactive arthritis. Disease-linked clones displayed a CD8+ phenotype and appeared relatively rarely in peripheral blood.

Per the germline V gene, CDR1 is LGHDT and CDR2 is YNNKEL (reference sequence). V lost 0 bases, J lost 5 bases, and 2 bases lay in between. There are 11 residues in the CDR3. Libraries for TCR beta were made by quantitative 5'-RACE with molecular barcodes. MiXCR was run by TCRdb on the 5' RACE reads, yielding one entry per CDR3 protein. The data hold about 450,000 distinct CDR3 sequences, with roughly 26% observed a single time. The receptor was derived from a male donor with ankylosing spondylitis. The rearrangement joins TRBV3-1 to TRBJ2-7, with D uncertain. The specimen sequenced was blood, either unsorted or a sorted T cell fraction (not recorded which). In DNA, the CDR3 is TGTGCCAGCAGCCAAGAGAACGAGCAGTACTTC. It encodes CASSQENEQYF.